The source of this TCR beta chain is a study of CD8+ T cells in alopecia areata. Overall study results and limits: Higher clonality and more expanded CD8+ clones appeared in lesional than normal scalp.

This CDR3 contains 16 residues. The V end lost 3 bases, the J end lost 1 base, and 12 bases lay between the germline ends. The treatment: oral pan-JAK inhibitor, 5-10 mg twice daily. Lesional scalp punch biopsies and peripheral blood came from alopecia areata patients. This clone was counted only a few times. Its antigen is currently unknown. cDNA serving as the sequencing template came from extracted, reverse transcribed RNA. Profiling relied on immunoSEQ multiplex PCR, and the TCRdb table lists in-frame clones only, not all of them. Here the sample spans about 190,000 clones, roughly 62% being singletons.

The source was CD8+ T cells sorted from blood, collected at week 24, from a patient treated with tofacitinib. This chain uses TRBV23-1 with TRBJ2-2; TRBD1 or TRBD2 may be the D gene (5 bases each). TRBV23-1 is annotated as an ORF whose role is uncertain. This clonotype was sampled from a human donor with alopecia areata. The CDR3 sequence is CASSHWGTMNTGELFF. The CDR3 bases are TGCGCCAGCAGTCATTGGGGGACGATGAACACCGGGGAGCTGTTTTTT.